The 9 T cell receptor beta chains below all came from one sample that was sequenced in a study of blood T cell repertoires in COVID-19. The table came from immunoSEQ multiplex PCR; TCRdb's copy has only in-frame clones and leaves some out. The table lists 15,000 to 20,000 clones, about four fifths of them singletons. Sequences were obtained from peripheral blood. These TCRs come from a man older than 75 with acute or convalescent COVID-19.

This clone was seen a single time. The V gene is TRBV30, the J gene TRBJ1-4; D is perhaps TRBD1 (5 bases). Germline values: CDR1 GTSNPN, CDR2 SVGIG (reference sequence). CDR3 length equals 13 residues. V dropped 0 bases and J dropped 8 bases, with 10 bases sitting between them. CDR3: CAWSVREGEKLFF. The DNA of the CDR3 is TGTGCCTGGAGTGTACGGGAGGGGGAAAAACTGTTTTTT.

The chain is built from TRBV5-1 and TRBJ2-7; TRBD1 aligns across 7 bases. CDR1 SGHRS and CDR2 YFSETQ come from the germline V gene. V lost 6 bases, J lost 2 bases, and 8 bases stayed unmatched. This CDR3 has 14 amino acids. CDR3 residues: CASTRTGGTYEQYF. The DNA for the CDR3 is TGCGCCAGCACCCGGACAGGAGGAACCTACGAGCAGTACTTC.

The chain carries TRBV28 and TRBJ2-3; possibly TRBD2 for D (5 bases). The CDR3 extends over 14 amino acids. V lost 4 bases and J 1 base, leaving 9 bases between the germline ends. The germline gives CDR1 MDHEN, CDR2 SYDVKM. The CDR3 DNA follows: TGTGCCAGCAGTTCCCCCGGGGGCACAGATACGCAGTATTTT. It is translated as CASSSPGGTDTQYF.

This chain uses TRBV27 with TRBJ1-1; 7 positions match TRBD1. The CDR3 extends over 15 amino acids. The V and J ends lost 5 bases and 2 bases, in that order; junction bases with no gene match: 8. Germline V lookup: CDR1 MNHEY, CDR2 SMNVEV (reference sequence). CDR3 DNA sequence: TGTGCCAGCAGTCCCCGGGGACAGTTAAACACTGAAGCTTTCTTT. Translation: CASSPRGQLNTEAFF.

The V gene is TRBV4-2, the J gene TRBJ1-4; the D is unclear. V was clipped by 0 bases and J by 0 bases, with 5 bases between them. CDR3 length equals 15 residues. CDR1 and CDR2 from the germline V gene are LGHNA and YNFKEQ. The CDR3 DNA is TGTGCCAGCAGCCAAGATAGAACAACTAATGAAAAACTGTTTTTT. It codes for CASSQDRTTNEKLFF.

In DNA form, the CDR3 reads TGCGCCAGCAGCCCATATGGAGGGGATAATTCACCCCTCCACTTT. Its translation is CASSPYGGDNSPLHF. The V gene is TRBV4-1, the J gene TRBJ1-6, with D possibly matching TRBD1 (5 bases). From germline, CDR1 is MGHRA and CDR2 YSYEKL. The germline V and J ends were trimmed by 4 bases and 5 bases, with 12 bases remaining between them. The length of the CDR3 is 15 residues.

This clone was seen only a few times. Other nucleotide sequences from this sample produce the same CDR3. The chain employs TRBV18 and TRBJ1-1, with D perhaps TRBD1 (5 bases). The germline V and J ends were trimmed by 6 bases and 5 bases, with 10 bases remaining between them. Germline CDR1 reads KGHSH; CDR2 reads LQKENI. The CDR3 runs 12 residues. The DNA of the CDR3 is TGTGCCAGCTCGGTGGGGGGGACTGAAGCTTTCTTT. This gives the protein CASSVGGTEAFF.

This chain uses TRBV6-6 with TRBJ1-6; D is perhaps TRBD1 (5 bases). V was trimmed by 11 bases and J by 7 bases, leaving 15 bases between them. Germline V gives CDR1 MNHNY, CDR2 SVGAGI (reference sequence). The CDR3 covers 13 residues. CDR3 sequence: CALQNGGNSPLHF. CDR3 DNA sequence: TGTGCCTTACAAAACGGGGGAAATTCACCCCTCCACTTT.

The rearrangement links TRBV5-5 to TRBJ2-5, with TRBD2 matching 12 bases. The CDR3 loop spans 16 amino acids. Germline V gene data show CDR1 as SGHKS and CDR2 as YYEKEE (reference sequence). V trimming: 2 bases; J trimming: 2 bases; junction bases outside the gene matches: 4. The CDR3, as DNA: TGTGCCAGCAGCTTATCGCTAGCGGGGGGGCAAGAGACCCAGTACTTC. Its protein product is CASSLSLAGGQETQYF.